This paragraph covers one TCR beta chain sequence. Its antigen remains unidentified. Here immunoSEQ multiplex PCR was the method, and the copy in TCRdb shows in-frame clones only, minus some. The repertoire consists of roughly 7,000 clones, with roughly 89% occurring once and the leading ten covering roughly 2%. The entry originates in a study of OX40 agonist ivuxolimab in advanced cancers. Whole-study results and caveats: CD4+ and CD8+ T cells in blood underwent clonal expansion by week 6 at 0.1 to 3.0 mg/kg. No antigen was identified for the clonally expanded peripheral T cells.

Trimming cost V 5 bases and J 2 bases, with 15 bases left between them. In germline, CDR1 is SNHLY, CDR2 FYNNEI. The CDR3 runs 15 residues. It was autoimmune disease history or systemic immunosuppression that excluded patients. The rearrangement uses TRBV2 and TRBJ2-5; D is possibly TRBD1 (6 bases). Here the sequenced sample was CD4+ or CD8+ T cells sorted from blood, taken in a trial of the OX40 agonist ivuxolimab. The clonotype was recovered from an adult with an advanced solid tumor such as melanoma, head and neck, liver or kidney cancer. This CDR3 reads CASSPASGAQETQYF. The CDR3, as DNA: TGTGCCAGCAGTCCTGCCTCAGGGGCACAAGAGACCCAGTACTTC.